These 15 T cell receptor beta chains were all obtained from the same sample, sequenced in a study of OX40 agonist ivuxolimab in advanced cancers. Repertoires were generated with immunoSEQ multiplex PCR, while TCRdb's copy carries only in-frame clones and drops some. The sample lists tens of thousands of clones, around 80% occurring once. The sample here was CD4+ or CD8+ T cells sorted from blood, taken in a trial of the OX40 agonist ivuxolimab. The source is an adult with an advanced solid tumor such as melanoma, head and neck, liver or kidney cancer.

The genes are TRBV6-1 and TRBJ1-1; D is uncertain. In germline, CDR1 is MNHNS, CDR2 SASEGT. V was pared by 7 bases and J by 5 bases, with 17 bases between. This CDR3 contains 14 residues. DNA of the CDR3: TGTGCCAGCACCGAAGCAAGGGTGAGGACTGAAGCTTTCTTT. Protein: CASTEARVRTEAFF.

This clone was seen just once. J is TRBJ1-5 and V is TRBV10-3; possible D gene TRBD1, 5 bases. CDR3 size: 14 residues. Germline V gene data show CDR1 as ENHRY and CDR2 as SYGVKD. Trimming pared 4 bases from V and 3 bases from J, leaving 10 bases between. CDR3 bases: TGTGCCATCAGTGGGGACGGCTACAATCAGCCCCAGCATTTT. Amino acids: CAISGDGYNQPQHF.

The chain combines TRBV5-1 with TRBJ2-7, with 9 bases matching TRBD1. J was trimmed by 2 bases and V by 1 base; bases with no gene match: 4. Germline V gives CDR1 SGHRS, CDR2 YFSETQ. This CDR3 has 15 residues. Here the CDR3 DNA reads TGCGCCAGCAGCTTGTCCGGGACAGGGCCCTACGAGCAGTACTTC. Amino acid sequence: CASSLSGTGPYEQYF.

The rearrangement joins TRBV29-1 to TRBJ1-5; tentative D call: TRBD1 (5 bases). The germline V and J ends were trimmed by 0 bases and 3 bases, with 12 bases remaining between them. Per the germline V gene, CDR1 is SQVTM and CDR2 is ANQGSEA. The CDR3 has 15 amino acids. The chain's CDR3 is CSVEDEGPNNQPQHF. The CDR3 DNA is TGCAGCGTTGAAGATGAGGGGCCCAACAATCAGCCCCAGCATTTT.

The chain employs TRBV27 and TRBJ2-3; 10 nucleotides match TRBD1. Germline values: CDR1 MNHEY, CDR2 SMNVEV (reference sequence). Trimming took 5 bases from V and 0 from J; bases not matched to a gene: 11. This CDR3 comprises 18 residues. The CDR3, as DNA: TGTGCCAGCAGTAGACTCCGACAGGGGGCGATTAGCACAGATACGCAGTATTTT. Protein sequence: CASSRLRQGAISTDTQYF.

The rearrangement joins TRBV7-6 to TRBJ1-5, with 8 bases aligning to TRBD1. J lost 6 bases, V lost 5 bases, and 3 bases had no gene match. Germline V gives CDR1 SGHVS, CDR2 FNYEAQ. The CDR3 spans 13 residues. CDR3 nucleotides: TGTGCCAGCAGCGTTGGACAGGGTCAGCCCCAGCATTTT. Translating it yields CASSVGQGQPQHF.

V usage is TRBV28 and J usage is TRBJ1-2, with D possibly TRBD1 on 6 matching bases. Germline CDR1 and CDR2: MDHEN and SYDVKM. The CDR3 has 14 amino acids. Trimming left V 6 bases short and J 7 bases short, with 18 bases between. As DNA, the CDR3 is TGTGCCAGCAGGTCCGCCGGGACCAGGGGTGGCTACACCTTC. Translation gives CASRSAGTRGGYTF.

V usage is TRBV6-1 and J usage is TRBJ1-2, with 9 bases identical to TRBD1. CDR3 length equals 14 residues. The V and J ends lost 7 bases and 3 bases, in that order; junction bases with no gene match: 6. From germline, CDR1 is MNHNS and CDR2 SASEGT. The CDR3 is CASKAGQGYYGYTF. The CDR3 coding sequence is TGTGCCAGCAAGGCGGGACAGGGATACTATGGCTACACCTTC.

The V call is TRBV28, the J call TRBJ1-5, with D unclear. The CDR3 extends over 15 amino acids. Germline V lookup: CDR1 MDHEN, CDR2 SYDVKM. Trimming left V 9 bases short and J 0 bases short, with 15 bases between. The CDR3 region is CASRTPSYSNQPQHF. In DNA, the CDR3 is TGTGCCAGTCGGACGCCCAGCTATAGCAATCAGCCCCAGCATTTT.

This chain joins TRBV10-3 and TRBJ2-5; D unclear. Per the germline V gene, CDR1 is ENHRY and CDR2 is SYGVKD. The CDR3 is 13 amino acids. V was pared by 4 bases and J by 1 base, with 7 bases between. In DNA form, the CDR3 reads TGTGCCATCAGTGCTGGTGCCCAAGAGACCCAGTACTTC. It encodes CAISAGAQETQYF.

The chain recombines TRBV6-6 with TRBJ2-7; the D gene is possibly TRBD1 (7 bases). Trimming stripped 6 bases from V and 2 bases from J, with 17 bases between. Germline CDR1 and CDR2: MNHNY and SVGAGI (reference sequence). The CDR3 runs to 15 residues. CDR3 DNA sequence: TGTGCCAGCAGACAGGGGACTCTTAGGACCTACGAGCAGTACTTC. This translates into CASRQGTLRTYEQYF.

The chain has TRBV7-2 and TRBJ1-5, with TRBD1 matching over 10 bases. The CDR3 has 14 residues. CDR1 and CDR2 (germline): SGHTA, FQGNSA. Trimming cost V 5 bases and J 7 bases; bases outside gene matches: 5. This CDR3 is CASSMTGGGQPQHF. The CDR3 nucleotides are TGTGCCAGCAGCATGACAGGGGGCGGACAGCCCCAGCATTTT.

The chain links TRBV28 to TRBJ2-3, with D perhaps given as TRBD1 or TRBD2 (6 bases each). Trimming stripped 7 bases from V and 4 bases from J, with 18 bases between. Per the germline V gene, CDR1 is MDHEN and CDR2 is SYDVKM. This CDR3 contains 15 residues. This chain's CDR3 is CASTFRGAGADTQYF. In DNA, the CDR3 is TGTGCCAGCACCTTTAGGGGGGCAGGGGCAGATACGCAGTATTTT.

The rearrangement joins TRBV4-3 to TRBJ2-1; 12 positions agree with TRBD2. Germline V gene data show CDR1 as LGHNA and CDR2 as YSLEER. Trimming cost V 6 bases and J 0 bases; bases outside gene matches: 6. This CDR3 spans 17 amino acids. This CDR3 is CASSWTSGDSSYNEQFF. As DNA, the CDR3 is TGCGCCAGCAGTTGGACTAGCGGGGATAGCTCCTACAATGAGCAGTTCTTC.

A single count supports this clone. The genes are TRBV5-1 and TRBJ2-6; a weak D match, TRBD2 (6 bases). The ends were cut back, 6 bases at V and 0 bases at J, with 22 bases in the middle. Germline CDR1 and CDR2: SGHRS and YFSETQ. The CDR3 consists of 19 residues. The CDR3 region has the DNA TGCGCCAGCACCAAGGAGGGTTCCAGGGAAGGCTCTGGGGCCAACGTCCTGACTTTC. It translates to CASTKEGSREGSGANVLTF.